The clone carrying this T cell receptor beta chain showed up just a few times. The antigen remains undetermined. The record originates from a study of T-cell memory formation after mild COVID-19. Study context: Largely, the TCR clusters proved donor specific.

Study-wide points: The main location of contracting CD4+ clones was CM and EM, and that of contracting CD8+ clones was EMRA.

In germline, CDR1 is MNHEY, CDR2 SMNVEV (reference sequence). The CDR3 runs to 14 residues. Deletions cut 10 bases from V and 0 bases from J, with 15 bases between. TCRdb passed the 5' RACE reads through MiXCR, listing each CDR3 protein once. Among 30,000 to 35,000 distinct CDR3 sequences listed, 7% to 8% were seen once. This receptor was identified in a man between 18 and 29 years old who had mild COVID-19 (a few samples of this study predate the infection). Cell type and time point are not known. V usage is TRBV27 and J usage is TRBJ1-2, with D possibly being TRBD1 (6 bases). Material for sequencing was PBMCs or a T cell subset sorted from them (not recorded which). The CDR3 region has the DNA TGTGCCACCAGGGGTCCGAGAGCTAACTATGGCTACACCTTC. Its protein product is CATRGPRANYGYTF.